This TCR beta chain was documented in a study of cytomegalovirus exposure and HLA in healthy donors. With regard to this clone: Its matching antigen is unknown.

V was clipped by 1 base and J by 8 bases; unmatched bases: 4. CDR1 is MGHRA, CDR2 YSYEKL, per germline. There are 13 residues in the CDR3. Primers for the PCR totalled 60 Vbeta and 13 Jbeta. Assay used: immunoSEQ multiplex PCR; TCRdb lists only in-frame clones, some missing. The sample shows around 84,000 clones, roughly four fifths of them seen only once. Whole-study results and caveats: An analysis done earlier found most TCR beta V segments productive about 90% or about 30% of the time.

The sequence derives from a human donor in good health. The sequenced sample was PBMCs. This sequence joins TRBV4-1 and TRBJ1-2, with 7 bases identical to TRBD1. The CDR3 nucleotides read TGCGCCAGCAGCCAAGGGGGACAGCGGGGCTACACCTTC. It yields the protein CASSQGGQRGYTF.